This TCR beta chain was recovered during a study of post-analysis software for immune sequencing data. Study details: Multiple sclerosis in the patients followed relapsing-remitting, secondary progressive and progressive-relapsing courses.

Broader study findings: The authors found that F measure strongly co-clustered same-batch samples. A handful of TRBV segments were more frequent in patients than controls; TRBV5-6, TRBV5-1 and TRBV20-1 belonged to this group. A significant reduction in normalized Chao1 diversity was observed in multiple sclerosis patients versus controls.

The CDR3 has 16 residues. CDR1 LGHNA and CDR2 YNFKEQ come from the germline V gene. The germline V and J ends were trimmed by 1 base and 0 bases, with 10 bases remaining between them. Prepared TCR beta cDNA libraries contained unique molecular identifiers. When about 0.85 to 11 million T cells were used, they gave about 550,000 cDNA molecules. TCRdb re-called the PCR reads with MiXCR, one entry per CDR3 protein. The sample shows 430,000 or so distinct CDR3 sequences, approximately 39% of them seen only once. Note on this clonotype: Its antigen is still unknown.

The origin of this receptor is a girl aged 2 to 10 with multiple sclerosis. The sample taken for sequencing was blood. The chain joins TRBV4-2 to TRBJ2-1; TRBD2 might be the D (6 bases). In DNA, the CDR3 is TGTGCCAGCAGCCAAGGGGGAGGAACCTCCTACAATGAGCAGTTCTTC. This codes for CASSQGGGTSYNEQFF.